These 27 T cell receptor beta chains were all obtained from the same sample, sequenced in a study of blood T cell repertoires in COVID-19. Data came from immunoSEQ multiplex PCR; TCRdb stores just in-frame clones and leaves some out. The repertoire has a few hundred thousand clones, 80% to 90% of them found once; the top ten carry approximately 2.3%. Sequencing was performed on peripheral blood. All receptors derive from a woman between 50 and 59 years old with acute or convalescent COVID-19.

The CDR3 DNA sequence: TGCGCCAGCAGCTTGGTGACAGGGACAGACCAGGGCTACACCTTC. Translated, it gives CASSLVTGTDQGYTF. This sequence joins TRBV5-1 and TRBJ1-2, with 7 bases that match TRBD1. From germline, CDR1 is SGHRS and CDR2 YFSETQ. This CDR3 spans 15 amino acids. V shed 0 bases and J 8 bases; nucleotides not matched to a gene: 10.

CDR3 nucleotide sequence: TGTGCCAGCAGTGGGTTCAGGGGCGGCTACACCTTC. Translated: CASSGFRGGYTF. This sequence joins TRBV2 and TRBJ1-2, with D possibly being TRBD1 (6 bases). Trimming cost V 4 bases and J 8 bases, with 11 bases left between them. The CDR3 is 12 residues long. Germline CDR1 SNHLY, CDR2 FYNNEI.

The chain combines TRBV28 with TRBJ2-3, with 12 positions matching TRBD2. V lost 3 bases, J lost 1 base, and 5 bases stayed unmatched. The CDR3 length is 17 residues. Germline V gene sequence: CDR1 MDHEN, CDR2 SYDVKM. The CDR3 protein is CASSFYGLAGRTDTQYF. The CDR3 bases are TGTGCCAGCAGTTTTTACGGACTAGCGGGACGCACAGATACGCAGTATTTT.

V is TRBV2 and J is TRBJ2-7; D not certain. The CDR3 contains 12 residues. Deletions cut 7 bases from V and 2 bases from J, with 9 bases between. CDR1 is SNHLY and CDR2 is FYNNEI in the germline V gene. The CDR3 here is CASNGGTYEQYF. In DNA, the CDR3 is TGTGCCAGCAACGGCGGAACCTACGAGCAGTACTTC.

V is TRBV19 and J is TRBJ1-2, with 11 bases identical to TRBD1. V was pared by 4 bases and J by 5 bases, with 6 bases of the junction left unmatched. The CDR3 is made up of 15 amino acids. Germline assignment: CDR1 LNHDA and CDR2 SQIVND (reference sequence). The CDR3 DNA reads TGTGCCAGTAGTAAACGGACAGGGGGCTATTATGGCTACACCTTC. This sequence encodes CASSKRTGGYYGYTF.

The chain combines TRBV7-3 with TRBJ1-1; D perhaps matches TRBD1 (5 bases). The CDR3 has 15 amino acids. Trimming shortened V by 2 bases and J by 2 bases, and 12 bases separated the two germline ends. The germline V gene encodes CDR1 SGHTA and CDR2 FQGTGA. CDR3 in amino acids: CASSLSGQGNTEAFF. DNA of the CDR3: TGTGCCAGCAGCTTATCGGGTCAGGGCAACACTGAAGCTTTCTTT.

This rearrangement joins TRBV5-4 to TRBJ1-3; TRBD1 aligns across 7 bases. The germline V gene encodes CDR1 SGHNT and CDR2 YYREEE (reference sequence). The CDR3 consists of 14 residues. Unmatched junction bases numbered 4, after V lost 4 bases and J lost 3 bases. CDR3 sequence: CASSLGTDGNTIYF. The CDR3 DNA is TGTGCCAGCAGCCTCGGGACAGATGGAAACACCATATATTTT.

This clone appeared a single time. The rearrangement joins TRBV28 to TRBJ2-6; no reliable D call. Trimming shortened V by 5 bases and J by 9 bases, and 8 bases separated the two germline ends. The CDR3 runs to 12 residues. In germline, CDR1 is MDHEN, CDR2 SYDVKM. The CDR3 DNA is TGTGCCAGCAGTATGACACGCAACGTCCTGACTTTC. This gives the protein CASSMTRNVLTF.

V and J are TRBV6-5 and TRBJ1-6, with a weak D call TRBD1 (5 bases). Germline CDR1 reads MNHEY; CDR2 reads SVGAGI. Trimming stripped 8 bases from V and 9 bases from J, with 14 bases between. The CDR3 is made up of 13 amino acids. The chain's CDR3 is CASRQSLASPLHF. CDR3 DNA sequence: TGTGCCAGCCGACAGTCTTTGGCTTCACCCCTCCACTTT.

This clone was counted only a few times. In the same sample, other DNA sequences code for this CDR3. The chain employs TRBV5-1 and TRBJ2-3; 7 bases are a match to TRBD1. CDR3 length: 15 amino acids. CDR1 is SGHRS and CDR2 is YFSETQ in the germline V gene. V dropped 0 bases and J dropped 2; count of bases not matched to a gene: 3. The CDR3 region is CASSLGQGDTDTQYF. In DNA form, the CDR3 reads TGCGCCAGCAGCTTGGGACAGGGAGACACAGATACGCAGTATTTT.

The chain links TRBV2 to TRBJ2-3, with a tentative D call TRBD1 (5 bases). Germline CDR1 is SNHLY and CDR2 is FYNNEI. V dropped 7 bases and J dropped 6 bases, with 11 bases sitting between them. The CDR3 runs to 12 residues. DNA of the CDR3: TGTGCCAGCAAGACAGAAGGGGATACGCAGTATTTT. Protein sequence: CASKTEGDTQYF.

The chain links TRBV5-4 to TRBJ2-2; TRBD2 matches 8 bases. Germline V lookup: CDR1 SGHNT, CDR2 YYREEE (reference sequence). Losses at the gene ends were 5 bases for V and 2 bases for J; bases not matched to a gene: 8. The CDR3 runs to 16 residues. This chain's CDR3 is CASRGSGSLNTGELFF. The CDR3 DNA reads as TGTGCCAGCAGGGGCAGCGGGAGTCTTAACACCGGGGAGCTGTTTTTT.

This chain uses TRBV4-2 with TRBJ1-2; TRBD1 is a possible D gene (6 bases). The germline V gene encodes CDR1 LGHNA and CDR2 YNFKEQ. Trimming removed 4 bases at V and 2 bases at J, with 8 bases between. This CDR3 comprises 13 residues. The CDR3 loop reads CASSPGVNYGYTF. The CDR3 region has the DNA TGTGCCAGCAGCCCAGGGGTAAACTATGGCTACACCTTC.

CDR3 residues: CASSLNEKLFF. CDR3 DNA sequence: TGTGCCAGCAGTCTAAATGAAAAACTGTTTTTT. The chain links TRBV6-2 or TRBV6-3 to TRBJ1-4; no firm D call. Germline lookup yields CDR1 MNHEY and CDR2 SVGEGT. The ends were cut back, 5 bases at V and 5 bases at J, with 3 bases in the middle. This CDR3 spans 11 amino acids.

To note about this clone: Sequence at one end of the junction differs from germline and may be a read error. The chain combines TRBV11-3 with TRBJ2-7; D is possibly TRBD2 (5 bases). This CDR3 spans 13 amino acids. CDR1 is SGHNT and CDR2 is YENEEA in the germline V gene. Written as DNA, the CDR3 is TGTGCCAGCAGCATAACCCCGGGGTCGCCCTTCATCTTC. Translated, it gives CASSITPGSPFIF.

The chain joins TRBV5-1 to TRBJ1-1, with D possibly being TRBD1 (6 bases). The V end lost 4 bases, the J end lost 7 bases, and 14 bases lay between the germline ends. The germline CDR1 and CDR2 sequences are SGHRS and YFSETQ. CDR3 length equals 13 residues. The CDR3 region has the DNA TGCGCCAGCAGCACGGACAGCGCCTTTGAAGCTTTCTTT. Translation gives CASSTDSAFEAFF.

This clone was picked up one time. This rearrangement joins TRBV15 to TRBJ1-3, with D unclear. V lost 0 bases to trimming and J lost 2 bases, with 8 bases between them. The germline gives CDR1 LNHNV, CDR2 YYDKDF (reference sequence). This CDR3 is built from 15 residues. CDR3 nucleotides: TGTGCCACCAGCAGAGAGAGATTACCTGGAAACACCATATATTTT. Protein sequence: CATSRERLPGNTIYF.

V gene TRBV28 combines with J gene TRBJ1-6; perhaps TRBD1 as D (5 bases). Germline CDR1 and CDR2: MDHEN and SYDVKM. This CDR3 is 17 amino acids long. V lost 1 base, J lost 0 bases, and 10 bases lay in between. The CDR3 region has the DNA TGTGCCAGCAGTTTATCGACAGCGAGCTCCTATAATTCACCCCTCCACTTT. Protein: CASSLSTASSYNSPLHF.

This clone was seen only once. V and J are TRBV24-1 and TRBJ1-2, with TRBD1 identical over 9 bases. Germline CDR1 and CDR2: KGHDR and SFDVKD. This CDR3 has 12 amino acids. J was trimmed by 5 bases and V by 7 bases; bases with no gene match: 1. The CDR3 reads CATRGQGYGYTF. The CDR3 coding sequence is TGTGCCACCAGGGGACAGGGTTATGGCTACACCTTC.

The chain carries TRBV9 and TRBJ2-1; TRBD1 is a possible D gene (6 bases). The V and J ends lost 0 bases and 7 bases respectively, with 17 bases between them. In germline, CDR1 is SGDLS, CDR2 YYNGEE. The CDR3 spans 16 residues. This CDR3 is CASSVATGRHLNEQFF. The CDR3 region has the DNA TGTGCCAGCAGCGTAGCTACAGGGCGTCATCTAAATGAGCAGTTCTTC.

This chain uses TRBV7-8 with TRBJ1-4, with TRBD1 identical over 7 bases. With V trimmed by 5 bases and J by 8 bases, 11 bases remained unmatched. In germline, CDR1 is SGHVS, CDR2 FQNEAQ. The CDR3 is made up of 15 amino acids. CDR3 sequence (DNA): TGTGCCAGCAGCCGTACAAGACAGGGTATCGAAAAACTGTTTTTT. This codes for CASSRTRQGIEKLFF.

The chain links TRBV6-5 to TRBJ2-1; 7 nucleotides agree with TRBD2. V gave up 6 bases and J gave up 6 bases; unmatched junction bases: 5. CDR3 length: 13 residues. Germline-derived CDR1 and CDR2 are MNHEY and SVGAGI. The CDR3 here is CASRFASGNEQFF. The CDR3 bases are TGTGCCAGCAGGTTTGCTAGCGGCAATGAGCAGTTCTTC.

V usage is TRBV30 and J usage is TRBJ1-3, with D possibly TRBD1 on 5 matching bases. With 8 bases removed from V and 1 base from J, the gap between germline ends came to 9 bases. The CDR3 totals 12 residues. The germline CDR1 and CDR2 sequences are GTSNPN and SVGIG (reference sequence). CDR3 nucleotide sequence: TGTGCCGGTCAGGGATCTGGAAACACCATATATTTT. This translates into CAGQGSGNTIYF.

The chain joins TRBV7-3 to TRBJ2-2, with 7 bases matching TRBD1. This CDR3 has 16 amino acids. The junction had 7 bases not matched to a gene; V was cut back by 5 bases and J by 1 base. CDR1 SGHTA and CDR2 FQGTGA come from the germline V gene. CDR3: CASSAQGPLNTGELFF. CDR3 DNA sequence: TGTGCCAGCAGCGCACAGGGGCCCCTGAACACCGGGGAGCTGTTTTTT.

This chain uses TRBV7-8 with TRBJ2-3; 10 nucleotides align to TRBD2. CDR1 is SGHVS, CDR2 FQNEAQ, per germline. After removal of 2 bases from V and 4 bases from J, the junction contained 6 bases not matched to a gene. The CDR3 has 16 residues. The CDR3 coding sequence is TGTGCCAGCAGCTTATCTCTAGCGGGAGTTTCAGATACGCAGTATTTT. Its translation: CASSLSLAGVSDTQYF.

J is TRBJ2-5 and V is TRBV7-9, with TRBD2 matching over 7 bases. The CDR3 length is 17 residues. Germline lookup yields CDR1 SEHNR and CDR2 FQNEAQ (reference sequence). The trim removed 0 bases at V and 9 bases at J, leaving 16 bases unmatched. The CDR3 nucleotides are TGTGCCAGCAGCTTAGCGGAGGGAGGGCCGGTACGGTTTGCCCAGTACTTC. Protein sequence: CASSLAEGGPVRFAQYF.

This chain joins TRBV5-4 and TRBJ2-3; TRBD1 is a possible D gene (6 bases). Germline V lookup: CDR1 SGHNT, CDR2 YYREEE (reference sequence). CDR3 length: 16 residues. With 0 bases removed from V and 1 base from J, the gap between germline ends came to 12 bases. The CDR3 loop is CASSLAKTGGTDTQYF. CDR3 coding DNA: TGTGCCAGCAGCTTGGCCAAGACAGGAGGCACAGATACGCAGTATTTT.